The TCR beta chain under discussion was sequenced for a study of blood T cells in healthy people across ages. This CDR3 comprises 16 residues. V was cut by 2 bases and J by 1 base, with 14 bases left in between. The germline V gene has CDR1 GTSNPN and CDR2 SVGIG (reference sequence). Worth noting for this clonotype: Its antigen remains unknown.

The authors ran a second PCR of 7 to 11 cycles using a sample-barcoded 5' primer and a J-beta primer mix. Each CDR3 protein gets one entry after TCRdb re-called the 5' RACE reads with MiXCR. The table includes 600,000 to 800,000 distinct CDR3 sequences, more than 20% detected once. Broader study findings: Observed TCR beta diversity per million T cells went down as age went up. This fall followed a roughly linear course with age.

The TCR originated in a man between 65 and 79 years old in good health. This chain uses TRBV30 with TRBJ1-4, with TRBD1 as a possible D gene (5 bases). The specimen was blood. As DNA, the CDR3 is TGTGCCTGGAGTATCAGGGATTTTGTAACTAATGAAAAACTGTTTTTT. Its translation is CAWSIRDFVTNEKLFF.